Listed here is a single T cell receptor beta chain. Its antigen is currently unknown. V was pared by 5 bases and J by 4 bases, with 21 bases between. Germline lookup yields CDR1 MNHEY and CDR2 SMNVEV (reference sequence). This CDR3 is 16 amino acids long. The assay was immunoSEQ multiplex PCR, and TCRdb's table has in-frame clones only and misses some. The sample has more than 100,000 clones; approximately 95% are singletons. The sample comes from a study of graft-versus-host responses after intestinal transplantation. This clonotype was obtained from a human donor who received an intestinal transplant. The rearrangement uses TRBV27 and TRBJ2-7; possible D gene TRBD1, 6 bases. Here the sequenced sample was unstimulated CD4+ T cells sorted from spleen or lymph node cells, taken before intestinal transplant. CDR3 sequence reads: CASSTRTAQPHYEQYF. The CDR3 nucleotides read TGTGCCAGCAGTACCCGGACAGCCCAACCGCATTACGAGCAGTACTTC.